These 20 T cell receptor beta chains came from one sample sequenced in a study of T cell repertoires in cytomegalovirus infection. Each CDR3 protein gets one entry after TCRdb re-called the reads with MiXCR. The table lists more than 350,000 distinct CDR3 sequences, approximately 33% of them singletons. The sequenced sample consisted of PBMCs. Receptors originate from a human donor in good health (CMV status not recorded). Some clones in this sample may be carry-over from other donors' samples.

Only a few counts were recorded for this clonotype. V usage is TRBV7-6 and J usage is TRBJ1-2, with D maybe TRBD1 (5 bases). The CDR3 runs 12 residues. Germline CDR1 SGHVS, CDR2 FNYEAQ. Deletions cut 8 bases from V and 4 bases from J, with 11 bases between. The CDR3 region is CASGTDTYGYTF. CDR3 coding DNA: TGTGCCAGCGGAACGGACACCTATGGCTACACCTTC.

This sequence joins TRBV6-8 and TRBJ1-2; 10 positions match TRBD1. The CDR3 is 13 amino acids. With V trimmed by 6 bases and J by 6 bases, 4 bases remained unmatched. In germline, CDR1 is MNHGY, CDR2 SAAAGT. The CDR3 region is CASRGQGRNGYTF. Written as DNA, the CDR3 is TGTGCCAGCAGGGGACAGGGGAGGAATGGCTACACCTTC.

The CDR3 DNA sequence: TGTGCCAGTAGTGCCGACCTGAGTGGTCAGCCCCAGCATTTT. This encodes CASSADLSGQPQHF. The chain employs TRBV19 and TRBJ1-5; D remains ambiguous. With 5 bases removed from V and 6 bases from J, the gap between germline ends came to 14 bases. The germline gives CDR1 LNHDA, CDR2 SQIVND (reference sequence). This CDR3 spans 14 amino acids.

The chain couples TRBV6-6 to TRBJ1-5; TRBD1 might be the D (5 bases). Germline loops: CDR1 MNHNY, CDR2 SVGAGI (reference sequence). The V and J ends lost 4 bases and 2 bases respectively, with 18 bases between them. The CDR3 spans 17 residues. The CDR3 reads CASSLQWGEGGNQPQHF. CDR3 sequence (DNA): TGTGCCAGCAGTTTGCAGTGGGGGGAAGGAGGCAATCAGCCCCAGCATTTT.

This chain connects TRBV12-3 or TRBV12-4 to TRBJ2-3, with 9 bases identical to TRBD2. The CDR3 spans 20 residues. V shed 4 bases and J 0 bases; nucleotides not matched to a gene: 17. The CDR3 here is CASSSGPPTSGNPSTDTQYF. The CDR3 DNA is TGTGCCAGCAGTTCAGGACCCCCGACTAGCGGTAACCCTAGCACAGATACGCAGTATTTT.

In its sample, this clonotype was seen a few times. The chain employs TRBV5-3 and TRBJ2-1; D uncertain. TRBV5-3 is an open reading frame whose function is uncertain. The CDR3 is 13 amino acids. V gave up 8 bases and J gave up 8 bases, with 17 bases separating them. The CDR3 nucleotides are TGTGCCAGCAGCCTCATGGGCGGTCATGAGCAGTTCTTC. Residues: CASSLMGGHEQFF.

The chain employs TRBV11-1 and TRBJ2-3; D is undetermined. Trimming shortened V by 7 bases and J by 3 bases, and 14 bases separated the two germline ends. Germline loops: CDR1 SGHAT, CDR2 FQDESV (reference sequence). This CDR3 comprises 14 residues. CDR3 protein: CASTQEVLTDTQYF. As DNA, the CDR3 is TGTGCCAGCACCCAAGAAGTTCTGACAGATACGCAGTATTTT.

In this sample, this clonotype turned up a few times. V usage is TRBV19 and J usage is TRBJ2-1; 7 bases fit TRBD1. Germline CDR1 reads LNHDA; CDR2 reads SQIVND (reference sequence). The CDR3 sequence is 16 residues long. Trimming removed 0 bases from V and 4 bases from J; junction bases left unmatched: 6. The CDR3 sequence is CASSIDPGQLYNEQFF. For the CDR3, the DNA is TGTGCCAGTAGTATAGATCCGGGACAGCTATACAATGAGCAGTTCTTC. The full variable domain, with the rest looked up from reference TRBV19 and TRBJ2-1, is DGGITQSPKYLFRKEGQNVTLSCEQNLNHDAMYWYRQDPGQGLRLIYYSQIVNDFQKGDIAEGYSVSREKKESFPLTVTSAQKNPTAFYLCASSIDPGQLYNEQFFGPGTRLTVL.

Comment on this clonotype: A junction boundary mismatches the germline segment, possibly from a read error. DNA for the CDR3: TGTGCCAGAAGCTTATTAGGGGGCGGGGGCTACACCTTC. Amino acids: CARSLLGGGGYTF. V is TRBV7-2 and J is TRBJ1-2; 7 nucleotides agree with TRBD1. This CDR3 spans 13 amino acids. Germline V CDR1 and CDR2: SGHTA, FQGNSA.

In regard to this clonotype: This may stem from a read error, because a much larger clone lies one nucleotide away. J is TRBJ1-1 and V is TRBV2; perhaps TRBD1 as D (5 bases). Germline V CDR1 and CDR2: SNHLY, FYNNEI. Trimming removed 6 bases at V and 6 bases at J, with 8 bases between. The CDR3 covers 11 residues. The CDR3 sequence is CASREGPEAFF. DNA of the CDR3: TGTGCCAGCAGGGAGGGGCCTGAAGCTTTCTTT.

V and J are TRBV20-1 and TRBJ2-3; 8 bases agree with TRBD2. The germline gives CDR1 DFQATT, CDR2 SNEGSKA (reference sequence). This CDR3 has 15 residues. Losses at the gene ends were 6 bases for V and 0 bases for J; bases not matched to a gene: 8. In DNA, the CDR3 is TGCAGTGCAGCCGGGAGGGGGGATAGCACAGATACGCAGTATTTT. Translated: CSAAGRGDSTDTQYF.

There are a few counts of this clonotype. The chain joins TRBV12-3 or TRBV12-4 to TRBJ1-5, with 7 bases lining up with TRBD1. V shed 1 base, J shed 0 bases, and the junction held 6 bases outside the gene matches. This CDR3 has 17 amino acids. For the CDR3, the DNA is TGTGCCAGCAGTTTAGGGAATGGACAGGTTAGCAATCAGCCCCAGCATTTT. Translation: CASSLGNGQVSNQPQHF.

The genes are TRBV2 and TRBJ2-5, with 9 bases that match TRBD2. Per germline, CDR1 SNHLY and CDR2 FYNNEI. The CDR3 has 15 amino acids. J lost 4 bases, V lost 6 bases, and 9 bases had no gene match. The CDR3 DNA reads as TGTGCCAGCAGGGGGGGCGGGGGGGTAGGAGAGACCCAGTACTTC. Residues: CASRGGGGVGETQYF.

The J gene is TRBJ2-1, the V gene TRBV2; 11 bases agree with TRBD2. Germline V gene lookup returns CDR1 SNHLY and CDR2 FYNNEI. The J segment lost 6 bases and the V segment lost 5 bases, leaving 6 bases of the junction unmatched. This CDR3 contains 15 residues. The DNA of the CDR3 is TGTGCCAGCAGTCTCCTAGCGGGGGGACTCAATGAGCAGTTCTTC. Translated, it gives CASSLLAGGLNEQFF.

This sequence joins TRBV6-4 and TRBJ2-1; TRBD2 matches at 10 bases. V gave up 5 bases and J gave up 5 bases; unmatched junction bases: 6. This CDR3 is 15 amino acids long. Looked up from germline, CDR1 is MRHNA and CDR2 is SNTAGT. For the CDR3, the DNA is TGTGCCAGCAGTAGAAGCGGGGGGGCCGACAATGAGCAGTTCTTC. Translating it yields CASSRSGGADNEQFF.

The chain links TRBV20-1 to TRBJ1-6; 7 nucleotides line up with TRBD1. CDR3 length: 14 amino acids. The germline V gene encodes CDR1 DFQATT and CDR2 SNEGSKA (reference sequence). The trim removed 7 bases at V and 7 bases at J, leaving 10 bases unmatched. CDR3 sequence reads: CSVAPGTVNSPLHF. CDR3 bases: TGCAGTGTTGCTCCCGGGACAGTAAATTCACCCCTCCACTTT.

For this clonotype: Without the conserved terminal phenylalanine or tryptophan, this CDR3 likely stems from a read error. The gene calls are TRBV10-3 and TRBJ2-5, with 8 nucleotides matching TRBD1. The length of the CDR3 is 13 residues. Germline CDR1 ENHRY, CDR2 SYGVKD. Trimming took 6 bases from V and 9 from J; bases not matched to a gene: 9. CDR3 sequence reads: CAISSTGELAQYL. CDR3 nucleotide sequence: TGTGCCATCAGCTCGACAGGGGAGTTGGCCCAGTACTTA.

The rearrangement links TRBV28 to TRBJ1-2, with 11 bases matching TRBD1. V trimming: 6 bases; J trimming: 4 bases; junction bases outside the gene matches: 7. The CDR3 spans 15 residues. Germline CDR1 MDHEN, CDR2 SYDVKM. The CDR3 region is CASRQRTGGFYGYTF. Here the CDR3 DNA reads TGTGCCAGCAGACAAAGGACAGGGGGCTTCTATGGCTACACCTTC.

This clonotype was detected only a few times. The J gene is TRBJ1-6, the V gene TRBV7-8, with D uncertain. The CDR3 contains 15 residues. V was trimmed by 5 bases and J by 3 bases, leaving 11 bases between them. CDR1 and CDR2 from the germline V gene are SGHVS and FQNEAQ. The CDR3 reads CASSGGLNYNSPLHF. Written as DNA, the CDR3 is TGTGCCAGCAGCGGAGGGCTGAACTATAATTCACCCCTCCACTTT. The full variable domain, in which reference TRBV7-8 and TRBJ1-6 provide the parts outside the CDR3, is GAGVSQSPRYKVAKRGQDVALRCDPISGHVSLFWYQQALGQGPEFLTYFQNEAQLDKSGLPSDRFFAERPEGSVSTLKIQRTQQEDSAVYLCASSGGLNYNSPLHFGNGTRLTVT.

The chain links TRBV23-1 to TRBJ1-5, with a possible D match to TRBD1 (5 bases). TRBV23-1 is an ORF for which the function is uncertain. V was pared by 0 bases and J by 0 bases, with 15 bases between. The CDR3 has 18 amino acids. CDR3 loop: CASSQSTLGDYSNQPQHF. For the CDR3, the DNA is TGCGCCAGCAGTCAATCCACCCTGGGGGATTATAGCAATCAGCCCCAGCATTTT.